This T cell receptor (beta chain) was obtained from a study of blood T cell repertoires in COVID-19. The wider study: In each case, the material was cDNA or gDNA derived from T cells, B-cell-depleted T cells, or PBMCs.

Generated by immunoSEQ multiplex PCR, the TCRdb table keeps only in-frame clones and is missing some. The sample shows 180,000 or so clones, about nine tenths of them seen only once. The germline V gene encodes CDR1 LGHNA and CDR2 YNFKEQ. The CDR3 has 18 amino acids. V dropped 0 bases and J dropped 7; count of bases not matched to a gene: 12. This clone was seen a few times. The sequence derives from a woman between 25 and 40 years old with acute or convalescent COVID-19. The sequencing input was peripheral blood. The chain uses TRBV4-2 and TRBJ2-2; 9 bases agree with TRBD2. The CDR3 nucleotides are TGTGCCAGCAGCCAAGATGGGGGCGGGAGGGAAAGTCACGGGGAGCTGTTTTTT. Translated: CASSQDGGGRESHGELFF.